What follows describes a single T cell receptor beta chain. Antigen: not known. This sample stems from a study of memory CD4+ T cells and cytomegalovirus serostatus. About the research overall: Healthy Belgian adult donors included about nine CMV-positive and 24 CMV-negative people.

The sort gate was single viable CD3+CD4+CD8-CD45RO+ cells for memory CD4+ T cells. Libraries were prepared by immunoSEQ multiplex PCR; TCRdb keeps only in-frame clonotypes and omits some of them. Of about 58,000 clones in the sample, more than 70% were seen once. V lost 4 bases and J lost 1; bases outside the gene matches: 5. CDR1 and CDR2 (germline): MDHEN, SYDVKM. The CDR3 runs to 18 residues. Study results and caveats: Of approximately 150 reported CMV TCRbeta sequences, around 62 were found in memory CD4+ repertoires.

Sequenced material: memory CD4+ T cells from blood. The rearrangement links TRBV28 to TRBJ2-6; 12 nucleotides match TRBD2. The receptor comes from an adult in good health and CMV-seronegative. Some clones in this sample may be carry-over from other donors' samples. For the CDR3, the DNA is TGTGCCAGCAGTTCACGAACTAGCGGGAGGTCTGGGGCCAACGTCCTGACTTTC. The encoded protein is CASSSRTSGRSGANVLTF.